This T cell receptor (beta chain) was sequenced during a study of T cell repertoires in cytomegalovirus infection (dated by TCRdb to 2018 to 2020). At the level of the whole study: Recently identified HLA-C-restricted CMV epitopes, whose presentation resists viral immunomodulation, were targeted by peptide stimulations together with well-studied HLA-B-restricted epitopes. The HLA type of each donor mattered for the analysis, because public TCR beta signatures pointed to carriage of CMV infection along with the matching HLA type. The investigation overall reported the following: In the ex vivo response, HLA-C-restricted CMV-specific TCR beta clonotypes were dominant, and in two of eight donors the single most frequent clonotype came from this HLA-C-restricted group. In both this cohort and an independent roughly 350-donor cohort, the cumulative frequency of public TCR beta family members distinguished carriers of CMV infection plus the relevant HLA type.

This clonotype was seen a handful of times. There is no known antigen for this receptor. Base qualities are not recorded, but no much larger clone differs from it by a single base. The CDR3 has 14 amino acids, counting the end cysteine and phenylalanine. Only the CDR3 DNA is retained, 42 bases long and in frame from the first base. From a lookup of the germline V gene, CDR1 and CDR2 are SNHLY and FYNNEI. V sheds 4 bases and J sheds 3 bases, leaving 9 bases between their ends. Sequencer: Illumina HiSeq 1500. Through fastp at Q25 and MiXCR, TCRdb rebuilt clones from the public reads, retaining in-frame beta chains. Rows merge per CDR3 protein into single entries with the most common DNA and genes. The sample table contains 340,000 or so distinct CDR3 sequences; only one count was recorded for 25% of them. About 14% of the sample is in the top ten clones. According to the study, the label for this sample's treatment or condition signals: in vitro stimulation with specific CMV peptide epitopes to enrich CMV-specific T cells.

This clonotype originated in a human donor in good health (CMV status not recorded). Some clones in this sample may be carry-over from other donors' samples. Rearrangement joined TRBV2 to TRBJ2-2; the D gene cannot be named for sure. The starting material was cultured PBMCs, obtained from culture after CMV antigen stimulation. CDR3 sequence: CASSAGTYTGELFF. The sequenced DNA is TGTGCCAGCAGTGCCGGTACTTACACCGGGGAGCTGTTTTTT.